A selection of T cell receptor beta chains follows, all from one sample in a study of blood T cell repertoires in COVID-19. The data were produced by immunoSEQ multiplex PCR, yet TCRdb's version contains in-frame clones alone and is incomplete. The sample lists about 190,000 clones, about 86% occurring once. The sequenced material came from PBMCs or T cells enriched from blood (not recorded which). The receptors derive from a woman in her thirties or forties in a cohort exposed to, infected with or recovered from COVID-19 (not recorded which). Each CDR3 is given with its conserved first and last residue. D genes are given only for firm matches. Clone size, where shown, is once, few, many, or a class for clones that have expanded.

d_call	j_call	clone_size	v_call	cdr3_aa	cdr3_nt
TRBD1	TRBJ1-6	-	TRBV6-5	CASRPDRGYNSPLHF	TGTGCCAGCAGACCCGACAGGGGATATAATTCACCCCTCCACTTT
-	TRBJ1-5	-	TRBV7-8	CASSAQGPYSNQPQHF	TGTGCCAGCAGCGCCCAGGGTCCCTATAGCAATCAGCCCCAGCATTTT
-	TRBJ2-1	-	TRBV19	CASSIGGEQFF	TGTGCCAGTAGTATCGGCGGGGAGCAGTTCTTC
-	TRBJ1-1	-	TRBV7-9	CASSFGMNTEAFF	TGTGCCAGCAGCTTCGGGATGAACACTGAAGCTTTCTTT
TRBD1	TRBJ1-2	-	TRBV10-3	CAISESLEVRDRRRGYTF	TGTGCCATCAGTGAGTCGTTAGAGGTTCGGGACAGGAGGAGGGGCTACACCTTC
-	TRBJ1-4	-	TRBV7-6	CASSLEPEDGIGEKLFF	TGTGCCAGCAGCTTAGAGCCGGAGGACGGAATTGGGGAAAAACTGTTTTTT
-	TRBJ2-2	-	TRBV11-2	CASSSRFANTGELFF	TGTGCCAGCAGCTCCAGGTTTGCGAACACCGGGGAGCTGTTTTTT
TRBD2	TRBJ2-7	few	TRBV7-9	CASSSYGLAGGSHEQYF	TGTGCCAGCAGCTCATACGGACTAGCGGGAGGCAGCCACGAGCAGTACTTC
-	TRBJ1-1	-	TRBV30	CAWRAKDLGDTEAFF	TGTGCCTGGAGGGCCAAGGATCTCGGGGACACTGAAGCTTTCTTT
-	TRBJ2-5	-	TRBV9	CASSVHGLERETQYF	TGTGCCAGCAGCGTCCATGGATTAGAGCGAGAGACCCAGTACTTC
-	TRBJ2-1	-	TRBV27	CASSGDLGRQQFF	TGTGCCAGCAGCGGGGATCTAGGGAGGCAGCAGTTCTTC
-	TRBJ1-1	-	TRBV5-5	CASSTTLDTEAFF	TGTGCCAGCAGCACAACCTTGGACACTGAAGCTTTCTTT
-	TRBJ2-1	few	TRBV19	CASSEFTYNEQFF	TGTGCCAGTAGTGAGTTCACCTACAATGAGCAGTTCTTC
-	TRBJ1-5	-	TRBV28	CASSLDGEPNQPQHF	TGTGCCAGCAGTTTAGATGGAGAGCCCAACCAGCCCCAGCATTTT
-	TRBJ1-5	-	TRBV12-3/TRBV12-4	CASRAPNQPQHF	TGTGCCAGCCGAGCACCTAATCAGCCCCAGCATTTT
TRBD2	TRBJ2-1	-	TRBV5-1	CASSGLGRDRVYNEQFF	TGCGCCAGCAGCGGACTAGGCCGGGACCGGGTTTACAATGAGCAGTTCTTC
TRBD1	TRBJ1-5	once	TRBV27	CASSAGGAGNQPQHF	TGTGCCAGCAGTGCAGGGGGCGCAGGCAATCAGCCCCAGCATTTT
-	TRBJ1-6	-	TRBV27	CASRLQGGDSPLHF	TGTGCCAGCAGGCTACAGGGAGGGGATTCACCCCTCCACTTT